This T cell receptor (beta chain) was identified in a study of blood T cell repertoires in COVID-19. About the research overall: Specimens from acute and convalescent COVID-19 originated in the United States, Italy and Spain. PBMCs, B-cell-depleted T cells, or T cells were the source of the cDNA or gDNA that made up the material.

Trimming removed 6 bases from V and 2 bases from J; junction bases left unmatched: 6. CDR3 length: 14 amino acids. Germline-derived CDR1 and CDR2 are MDHEN and SYDVKM. The table came from immunoSEQ multiplex PCR; TCRdb's copy has only in-frame clones and leaves some out. This repertoire shows 50,000 to 75,000 clones, 91% found once; its top ten account for over 7.5%. This clone was observed a handful of times. Sequenced input: peripheral blood. The receptor comes from a human donor in a cohort sampled during active COVID-19. V and J are TRBV28 and TRBJ2-7, with 8 bases fitting TRBD2. The CDR3 DNA reads TGTGCCAGCAGCTTAGCGGGACCCCCCTACGAGCAGTACTTC. It is translated as CASSLAGPPYEQYF.